These 18 T cell receptor beta chains were all obtained from the same sample, sequenced in a study of T cell repertoires in cytomegalovirus infection. TCRdb redid the calling of the reads with MiXCR, one entry per CDR3 protein. The sample lists some 940,000 distinct CDR3 sequences, around 32% occurring once. Their target antigens are unknown. Sequencing was performed on cultured CD8+ T cells from PBMCs, taken from culture after CMV antigen stimulation. These TCRs come from a human donor in good health (CMV status not recorded). Some clones in this sample may be carry-over from other donors' samples.

On this clonotype itself: The junction does not match germline at one end; this may be a read error. V gene TRBV28 combines with J gene TRBJ1-6; 9 bases line up with TRBD1. Germline V gene data show CDR1 as MDHEN and CDR2 as SYDVKM. This CDR3 contains 15 residues. DNA of the CDR3: TGTGTCAGCAGCGAAGACCGGGACAGGGATTCACCCCTCCACTTT. The encoded protein is CVSSEDRDRDSPLHF.

V usage is TRBV7-6 and J usage is TRBJ1-1; D ambiguous. Trimming pared 2 bases from V and 0 bases from J, leaving 13 bases between. Germline V gene sequence: CDR1 SGHVS, CDR2 FNYEAQ. The CDR3 has 16 amino acids. DNA of the CDR3: TGTGCCAGCAGCTTAAAGGTCCCCGGATTGAACACTGAAGCTTTCTTT. It translates to CASSLKVPGLNTEAFF. The full variable domain, in which reference TRBV7-6 and TRBJ1-1 provide the parts outside the CDR3, is GAGVSQSPRYKVTKRGQDVALRCDPISGHVSLYWYRQALGQGPEFLTYFNYEAQQDKSGLPNDRFSAERPEGSISTLTIQRTEQRDSAMYRCASSLKVPGLNTEAFFGQGTRLTVV.

The chain couples TRBV6-8 to TRBJ2-3; 10 bases map to TRBD1. Trimming removed 4 bases from V and 2 bases from J; junction bases left unmatched: 15. Germline CDR1 and CDR2: MNHGY and SAAAGT. The CDR3 length is 19 residues. In DNA, the CDR3 is TGTGCCAGCAGTTTTATCGGGACAGGGGACCTCGACGACACAGATACGCAGTATTTT. It encodes CASSFIGTGDLDDTDTQYF.

The V gene is TRBV12-5, the J gene TRBJ1-2; TRBD1 aligns across 10 bases. Germline lookup yields CDR1 LGHNT and CDR2 FRNRAP. Trimming cost V 3 bases and J 4 bases; bases outside gene matches: 5. The CDR3 has 15 amino acids. The CDR3 DNA follows: TGTGCTAGTGGTTTAGAGACAGGGGGCATCTATGGCTACACCTTC. Its protein is CASGLETGGIYGYTF.

This clonotype was seen once. The J gene is TRBJ1-1, the V gene TRBV6-4; D is unclear. The germline V and J ends were trimmed by 9 bases and 2 bases, with 13 bases remaining between them. The germline V gene encodes CDR1 MRHNA and CDR2 SNTAGT. The CDR3 contains 13 residues. The CDR3 bases are TGTGCCAGTCCCTCTGGGGTTAACACTGAAGCTTTCTTT. Amino acid sequence: CASPSGVNTEAFF.

V is TRBV15 and J is TRBJ2-7; D is uncertain. CDR1 is LNHNV, CDR2 YYDKDF, per germline (reference sequence). This CDR3 region has 14 residues. The V gene lost 5 bases and the J gene lost 6 bases, with 17 bases spanning the gap. CDR3 nucleotide sequence: TGTGCCACCAGCTCCCCCGGGCTCCACGCCGAGCAGTACGTC. Protein sequence: CATSSPGLHAEQYV.

This clonotype was seen ten or more times. Written as DNA, the CDR3 is TGTGCCAGCAGCTCTAGCGGGGGGCCCAGTAATGAGCAGTTCTTC. Amino acids: CASSSSGGPSNEQFF. The chain recombines TRBV7-6 with TRBJ2-1; 11 bases map to TRBD2. Per the germline V gene, CDR1 is SGHVS and CDR2 is FNYEAQ. After removal of 4 bases from V and 7 bases from J, the junction contained 6 bases not matched to a gene. The CDR3 contains 15 residues.

This clonotype turned up a few times. The V call is TRBV5-6, the J call TRBJ1-4; 9 bases are shared with TRBD1. The J call may be mistaken, given a closer DNA end match to TRBJ2-2. The CDR3 extends over 14 amino acids. Germline V gene data show CDR1 as SGHDT and CDR2 as YYEEEE. This CDR3 reads CASSLGDRALELFF. The DNA of the CDR3 is TGTGCCAGCAGCTTAGGGGACAGGGCATTGGAGCTGTTTTTT.

The V and J genes are TRBV15 and TRBJ2-3; D is possibly TRBD2 (6 bases). CDR3 size: 15 residues. V was clipped by 3 bases and J by 4 bases, with 14 bases between them. Looked up from germline, CDR1 is LNHNV and CDR2 is YYDKDF (reference sequence). The CDR3 region is CATSSSRGSSDTQYF. CDR3 bases: TGTGCCACCAGCAGTTCCCGGGGGAGTTCAGATACGCAGTATTTT.

J is TRBJ2-3 and V is TRBV6-6; either TRBD1 or TRBD2 may supply D (5 bases each). The V gene's germline CDR1 is MNHNY and CDR2 SVGAGI (reference sequence). Trimming pared 3 bases from V and 6 bases from J, leaving 13 bases between. The CDR3 spans 14 residues. This CDR3 is CASSYVQGADTQYF. The DNA for the CDR3 is TGTGCCAGCAGTTATGTCCAGGGAGCCGATACGCAGTATTTT.

This CDR3 reads CASRFFPGQSSGANVLTF. The DNA for the CDR3 is TGTGCCAGCAGATTTTTCCCGGGACAGAGCTCTGGGGCCAACGTCCTGACTTTC. The chain carries TRBV27 and TRBJ2-6; 7 positions match TRBD1. CDR1 is MNHEY, CDR2 SMNVEV, per germline (reference sequence). Trimming took 6 bases from V and 0 from J; bases not matched to a gene: 11. This CDR3 contains 18 residues.

The V gene is TRBV5-6, the J gene TRBJ2-7; no clear D. Germline V CDR1 and CDR2: SGHDT, YYEEEE. CDR3 length equals 13 residues. V dropped 0 bases and J dropped 4 bases, with 8 bases sitting between them. CDR3 protein: CASSLGIGYEQYV. For the CDR3, the DNA is TGTGCCAGCAGCTTGGGGATAGGGTACGAGCAGTACGTC.

This chain links TRBV6-6 with TRBJ1-6; D uncertain. This CDR3 is 17 amino acids long. V lost 5 bases and J lost 3, with 17 bases in between. The germline CDR1 and CDR2 sequences are MNHNY and SVGAGI (reference sequence). The DNA for the CDR3 is TGTGCCAGCAGTGTAGACACGGGCTCACTCTATAATTCACCCCTCCACTTT. This gives the protein CASSVDTGSLYNSPLHF.

This chain joins TRBV6-5 and TRBJ2-1, with 10 bases matching TRBD2. The V gene end was trimmed by 0 bases and the J gene end by 5 bases; junction bases not matched to a gene: 7. Germline lookup yields CDR1 MNHEY and CDR2 SVGAGI. There are 17 residues in the CDR3. The chain's CDR3 is CASSYSLAGGTHNEQFF. CDR3 DNA sequence: TGTGCCAGCAGTTACTCTTTAGCGGGGGGAACCCACAATGAGCAGTTCTTC.

The rearrangement uses TRBV13 and TRBJ1-2; 9 nucleotides match TRBD1. The CDR3 loop spans 16 amino acids. The germline V gene encodes CDR1 PRHDT and CDR2 FYEKMQ (reference sequence). V lost 4 bases, J lost 8 bases, and 14 bases stayed unmatched. Written as DNA, the CDR3 is TGTGCCAGCAGCTCTTCTTCTTTATACAGGGGGCAGGGCTACACCTTC. Translating it yields CASSSSSLYRGQGYTF.

In its sample, this clonotype was seen many times. The chain carries TRBV7-2 and TRBJ2-3, with unresolved D. The CDR3 sequence is 14 residues long. CDR1 and CDR2 from the germline V gene are SGHTA and FQGNSA. Deletions cut 5 bases from V and 2 bases from J, with 11 bases between. The CDR3 loop is CASSHNALTDTQYF. For the CDR3, the DNA is TGTGCCAGCAGCCACAACGCCCTCACAGATACGCAGTATTTT.

This clonotype was seen at least ten times. The rearrangement links TRBV27 to TRBJ2-5, with 7 bases that match TRBD2. CDR1 and CDR2 from the germline V gene are MNHEY and SMNVEV (reference sequence). J gave up 6 bases and V 3 bases, and 10 bases lay outside the gene matches. CDR3 size: 15 residues. CDR3 sequence reads: CASSFRSGGGKTQYF. The CDR3 DNA reads TGTGCCAGCAGTTTCCGTTCGGGAGGAGGAAAGACCCAGTACTTC.

The chain combines TRBV20-1 with TRBJ2-1, with 14 bases that match TRBD2. With 2 bases clipped from V and 5 bases from J, the junction kept 5 bases outside the gene matches. There are 16 residues in the CDR3. Germline loops: CDR1 DFQATT, CDR2 SNEGSKA (reference sequence). The DNA for the CDR3 is TGCAGTGCTAGACTTCGGACTAGCGGGGGGCACAATGAGCAGTTCTTC. The encoded protein is CSARLRTSGGHNEQFF.